The clone carrying this T cell receptor beta chain has a handful of counts. Its target is not known. These data originate in a study of beta chain features in type 1 diabetes. Study-level findings and limits: Patients with type 1 diabetes showed fewer VDJ junction insertions and more deletions. In the patient group, naive, central memory and Treg TCRB repertoires seemed more alike than in the healthy donor group. All four CD4+ subsets from Type 1 diabetes patients carried moderately but significantly shorter TCRB CDR3s.

The CDR3 consists of 13 residues. Trimming took off 4 bases at V and 8 bases at J, with 14 bases between the two ends. Germline lookup yields CDR1 LNHDA and CDR2 SQIVND (reference sequence). Every isolated RNA sample was fully reverse transcribed, so sequencing captured expressed TCRB transcripts. Here immunoSEQ multiplex PCR was the method, and the copy in TCRdb shows in-frame clones only, minus some. Of nearly 250,000 clones in the sample, 12% to 15% were seen once. Source material: naive CD4+ T cells from blood. This chain joins TRBV19 and TRBJ1-1, with D tentatively TRBD1 (6 bases). The TCR comes from a woman aged 40 to 50 in good health. The CDR3 reads CASSTRQVSEAFF. As DNA, the CDR3 is TGTGCCAGTAGTACGCGACAGGTTTCGGAAGCTTTCTTT. Together with reference TRBV19 and TRBJ1-1, the CDR3 gives the full variable domain: DGGITQSPKYLFRKEGQNVTLSCEQNLNHDAMYWYRQDPGQGLRLIYYSQIVNDFQKGDIAEGYSVSREKKESFPLTVTSAQKNPTAFYLCASSTRQVSEAFFGQGTRLTVV.